The clone carrying this T cell receptor beta chain was counted only a few times. Its matching antigen is unknown. Template material for amplifying TCR beta CDR3 regions consisted of RNA transcripts. The HTBI set primed first-round TCR CDR3 RT-PCR. TCRdb re-analysed the multiplex PCR reads in MiXCR, keeping a single row per CDR3 protein. The sample has around 570,000 distinct CDR3 sequences, just under 20% seen once. The CDR3 has 15 residues. The germline gives CDR1 SGDLS, CDR2 YYNGEE. V shed 3 bases and J shed 5 bases, with 17 bases lying between them. This record comes from a study of T cells in Graves' hyperthyroidism and ophthalmopathy. Study-wide results and caveats: Most thyroid-expanded clonotypes above 0.001 were also found in blood.

The rearrangement links TRBV9 to TRBJ2-5; maybe TRBD2 (7 bases). Sequenced sample: blood. The origin of this receptor is a man aged 40-49 years with Graves' ophthalmopathy. The chain's CDR3 is CASSAAGGGGETQYF. CDR3 nucleotide sequence: TGTGCCAGCAGCGCTGCTGGAGGGGGGGGCGAGACCCAGTACTTC.